Following are 13 T cell receptor beta chains from one sample sequenced in a study of blood T cell repertoires in COVID-19 (TCRdb year 2020). Libraries were constructed by the immunoSEQ multiplex PCR assay. Not all clones reach the TCRdb copy of this immuneACCESS table, which keeps in-frame sequences only. Checked studies attribute under half of the gap to unresolved V genes and leave the rest unexplained. A total of approximately 97,000 clones appear in this sample, 88% of them only once. The ten largest clonotypes hold 2.1% of the sample. Sequencing was carried out using peripheral blood. These TCRs come from a man aged 45-60 years with COVID-19, enrolled during active disease.

The chain recombines TRBV6-1 with TRBJ1-2; 9 bases are shared with TRBD1. CDR3 length: 16 amino acids. The junction had 10 bases not matched to a gene; V was cut back by 6 bases and J by 2 bases. Germline CDR1 and CDR2: MNHNS and SASEGT. The CDR3 nucleotides read TGTGCCAGCAGGGAATCCGACAGGGGGTTAAACTATGGCTACACCTTC. Translation: CASRESDRGLNYGYTF.

The rearrangement uses TRBV6-6 and TRBJ1-1; TRBD1 might be the D (6 bases). Trimming removed 8 bases from V and 6 bases from J, with 19 bases in between. This CDR3 contains 14 residues. In germline, CDR1 is MNHNY, CDR2 SVGAGI (reference sequence). CDR3 DNA: TGTGCCAGCGGGCCGGGACAAGGTGGACCTGAAGCTTTCTTT. Translation: CASGPGQGGPEAFF.

V gene TRBV6-2 or TRBV6-3 combines with J gene TRBJ2-7, with D perhaps matching TRBD1 (8 bases). This CDR3 contains 14 residues. Germline-derived CDR1 and CDR2 are MNHEY and SVGEGT. V lost 5 bases, J lost 2 bases, and 13 bases lay in between. The CDR3 is CASSSGTGTYEQYF. The CDR3 coding sequence is TGTGCCAGCAGTAGCGGGACAGGAACCTACGAGCAGTACTTC.

The V and J genes are TRBV3-1 (or the pseudogene TRBV3-2) and TRBJ2-7; 8 bases match TRBD2. The germline V gene has CDR1 LGHDT and CDR2 YNNKEL (reference sequence). This CDR3 has 15 amino acids. Trimming at V came to 4 bases and at J to 6 bases, leaving 11 bases not matched to a gene. The CDR3 loop is CASSLRFRGGREQYF. The CDR3 region has the DNA TGTGCCAGCAGCCTAAGGTTTCGGGGGGGGCGCGAGCAGTACTTC.

V usage is TRBV19 and J usage is TRBJ1-5; no definite D call. Looked up from germline, CDR1 is LNHDA and CDR2 is SQIVND (reference sequence). This CDR3 has 15 amino acids. V lost 9 bases to trimming and J lost 1 base, with 16 bases between them. The CDR3 region has the DNA TGTGCCAGCCAAGCGGTCGGGAGGAGCAATCAGCCCCAGCATTTT. Protein: CASQAVGRSNQPQHF.

In this sample, this clone turned up once. V and J are TRBV2 and TRBJ1-2; 7 bases map to TRBD1. The CDR3 has 13 residues. Trimming at V came to 7 bases and at J to 7 bases, leaving 9 bases not matched to a gene. Germline CDR1 is SNHLY and CDR2 is FYNNEI. CDR3 in amino acids: CASTSGTETGYTF. The CDR3 DNA is TGTGCCAGCACCTCCGGGACAGAGACTGGCTACACCTTC.

This chain connects TRBV15 to TRBJ1-2; possibly TRBD1 for D (5 bases). In germline, CDR1 is LNHNV, CDR2 YYDKDF (reference sequence). V was pared by 5 bases and J by 4 bases, with 8 bases between. The CDR3 runs to 12 residues. The CDR3 DNA follows: TGTGCCACCAGCTCTACAGGCTATGGCTACACCTTC. Translating it yields CATSSTGYGYTF.

The CDR3 DNA follows: TGTGCCTGGAGCGGGGGGTACCCCGGGGAGCTGTTTTTT. It encodes CAWSGGYPGELFF. The chain carries TRBV30 and TRBJ2-2; TRBD2 matches 7 bases. The CDR3 spans 13 residues. Germline V gives CDR1 GTSNPN, CDR2 SVGIG (reference sequence). J was trimmed by 6 bases and V by 3 bases; bases with no gene match: 4.

This clone was detected a few times. V usage is TRBV7-2 and J usage is TRBJ1-5; the D is unclear. Germline V gene lookup returns CDR1 SGHTA and CDR2 FQGNSA. The CDR3 covers 13 residues. The V and J ends lost 7 bases and 5 bases respectively, with 12 bases between them. Here the CDR3 DNA reads TGTGCCAGCACCGTCGCGAGGGATCAGCCCCAGCATTTT. It translates to CASTVARDQPQHF.

The gene calls are TRBV4-1 and TRBJ2-7, with D perhaps matching TRBD1 (7 bases). This CDR3 has 16 residues. Trimming stripped 1 base from V and 2 bases from J, with 15 bases between. Germline loops: CDR1 MGHRA, CDR2 YSYEKL. CDR3 nucleotides: TGCGCCAGCAGCCAAGGACAGGGAGGAAAAGCCTACGAGCAGTACTTC. This codes for CASSQGQGGKAYEQYF.

The chain couples TRBV5-1 to TRBJ2-1; TRBD2 agrees at 10 bases. CDR1 is SGHRS, CDR2 YFSETQ, per germline. The V segment lost 4 bases and the J segment 1 base; nucleotides outside the gene matches: 8. The CDR3 is made up of 17 amino acids. The CDR3 reads CASSQDPGLASYNEQFF. The CDR3 DNA sequence: TGCGCCAGCAGCCAGGATCCGGGACTAGCGTCCTACAATGAGCAGTTCTTC.

The chain uses TRBV28 and TRBJ1-1, with TRBD1 identical over 8 bases. The V gene's germline CDR1 is MDHEN and CDR2 SYDVKM. Trimming cost V 3 bases and J 4 bases; bases outside gene matches: 10. CDR3 size: 16 residues. The CDR3 is CASSFFLTGARTEAFF. The CDR3, as DNA: TGTGCCAGCAGTTTTTTCCTGACAGGGGCCCGCACTGAAGCTTTCTTT.

This chain joins TRBV6-5 and TRBJ2-7; D may be TRBD1 (5 bases). The CDR3 contains 14 residues. V lost 7 bases to trimming and J lost 0 bases, with 13 bases between them. The V gene's germline CDR1 is MNHEY and CDR2 SVGAGI. CDR3 sequence reads: CASIRQLSSYEQYF. DNA of the CDR3: TGTGCCAGCATTCGACAGTTGAGCTCCTACGAGCAGTACTTC.